A single sample is the source of the 24 T cell receptor beta chains below, sequenced in a study of cytomegalovirus exposure and HLA in healthy donors. Sequenced by immunoSEQ multiplex PCR; TCRdb stores in-frame clones only, minus some. The table has 150,000 to 200,000 clones, 95% to 97% seen once. Sequencing used PBMCs. The receptors derive from a woman younger than 35 in good health and CMV-seronegative.

Details on this clone: Other DNA sequences from this sample encode an identical CDR3 as well. V gene TRBV20-1 combines with J gene TRBJ1-2, with D unclear. CDR1 is DFQATT, CDR2 SNEGSKA, per germline (reference sequence). With 1 base removed from V and 5 bases from J, the gap between germline ends came to 5 bases. This CDR3 spans 11 amino acids. The CDR3 loop is CSARVGYGYTF. The CDR3 bases are TGCAGTGCTAGAGTCGGGTATGGCTACACCTTC.

The chain joins TRBV19 to TRBJ1-4; D unresolved. Looked up from germline, CDR1 is LNHDA and CDR2 is SQIVND (reference sequence). V was clipped by 5 bases and J by 3 bases, with 4 bases between them. CDR3 length: 12 residues. In DNA, the CDR3 is TGTGCCAGTAGTCAGGCTAATGAAAAACTGTTTTTT. As protein: CASSQANEKLFF.

The genes are TRBV7-9 and TRBJ1-1, with 8 bases identical to TRBD1. CDR3 size: 13 residues. Germline trimming cut 5 bases from V and 1 base from J; bases unmatched to any gene: 0. In germline, CDR1 is SEHNR, CDR2 FQNEAQ (reference sequence). CDR3 sequence reads: CASSGQGNTEAFF. CDR3 coding DNA: TGTGCCAGCAGCGGACAGGGGAACACTGAAGCTTTCTTT. Variable domain in full (rest from reference TRBV7-9 and TRBJ1-1): DTGVSQNPRHKITKRGQNVTFRCDPISEHNRLYWYRQTLGQGPEFLTYFQNEAQLEKSRLLSDRFSAERPKGSFSTLEIQRTEQGDSAMYLCASSGQGNTEAFFGQGTRLTVV.

This sequence joins TRBV5-8 and TRBJ2-5, with 10 bases fitting TRBD2. Germline CDR1 is SGHTS and CDR2 is YDEGEE. The CDR3 is 16 residues long. After removal of 4 bases from V and 1 base from J, the junction contained 7 bases not matched to a gene. In DNA form, the CDR3 reads TGTGCCAGCAGCCTGAAGCGGGGGGGACTCCAAGAGACCCAGTACTTC. This encodes CASSLKRGGLQETQYF.

V is TRBV5-1 and J is TRBJ2-7, with 8 positions matching TRBD1. This CDR3 contains 13 residues. Germline V gene lookup returns CDR1 SGHRS and CDR2 YFSETQ. Trimming at V came to 5 bases and at J to 2 bases, leaving 3 bases not matched to a gene. CDR3 loop: CASRPGQAYEQYF. The CDR3 bases are TGCGCCAGCAGGCCGGGACAGGCCTACGAGCAGTACTTC.

The V and J genes are TRBV30 and TRBJ2-7, with TRBD2 matching 10 bases. In germline, CDR1 is GTSNPN, CDR2 SVGIG (reference sequence). V dropped 0 bases and J dropped 2; count of bases not matched to a gene: 13. The length of the CDR3 is 18 residues. DNA for the CDR3: TGTGCCTGGAGTGTAATGGATGGCGAGCGGGGGGGCCCCTACGAGCAGTACTTC. It codes for CAWSVMDGERGGPYEQYF.

The chain carries TRBV7-9 and TRBJ1-1; 8 nucleotides line up with TRBD1. J gave up 8 bases and V 1 base, and 3 bases lay outside the gene matches. This CDR3 is 13 amino acids long. Germline V gives CDR1 SEHNR, CDR2 FQNEAQ (reference sequence). The DNA of the CDR3 is TGTGCCAGCAGCTTAGAGAACAGGGGGGAAGCTTTCTTT. It yields the protein CASSLENRGEAFF.

Turning to this clone: Other DNA sequences in this specimen translate into the identical CDR3. The gene calls are TRBV7-2 and TRBJ1-1; D gene ambiguous. CDR3 length: 13 residues. Germline CDR1 is SGHTA and CDR2 is FQGNSA. V was trimmed by 5 bases and J by 1 base, leaving 8 bases between them. Written as DNA, the CDR3 is TGTGCCAGCAGCCAAGGGAGGAACACTGAAGCTTTCTTT. Protein: CASSQGRNTEAFF.

This clone was picked up one time. This sequence joins TRBV5-1 and TRBJ2-7, with D possibly matching TRBD1 (6 bases). With 4 bases removed from V and 0 bases from J, the gap between germline ends came to 8 bases. In germline, CDR1 is SGHRS, CDR2 YFSETQ. There are 13 residues in the CDR3. CDR3 amino acids: CASSTGSSYEQYF. The CDR3 DNA follows: TGCGCCAGCAGCACAGGGAGCTCCTACGAGCAGTACTTC.

This clone was seen a single time. The chain uses TRBV5-4 and TRBJ2-7; the match to TRBD2 covers 7 bases. This CDR3 contains 15 residues. V lost 4 bases and J lost 1; bases outside the gene matches: 8. Germline CDR1 and CDR2: SGHNT and YYREEE (reference sequence). The CDR3 region has the DNA TGTGCCAGCAGCCCCGGGACTAAAACGTCCTACGAGCAGTACTTC. It translates to CASSPGTKTSYEQYF. The whole variable domain, remainder taken from reference TRBV5-4 and TRBJ2-7, is ETGVTQSPTHLIKTRGQQVTLRCSSQSGHNTVSWYQQALGQGPQFIFQYYREEENGRGNFPPRFSGLQFPNYSSELNVNALELDDSALYLCASSPGTKTSYEQYFGPGTRLTVT.

This chain connects TRBV30 to TRBJ1-4, with D unresolved. From germline, CDR1 is GTSNPN and CDR2 SVGIG (reference sequence). V lost 5 bases and J 2 bases, leaving 15 bases between the germline ends. The CDR3 sequence is 15 residues long. CDR3 coding DNA: TGTGCCTGGTTAATAACGGGGTGGACTAATGAAAAACTGTTTTTT. Translated, it gives CAWLITGWTNEKLFF. Combining the CDR3 with reference TRBV30 and TRBJ1-4 gives the whole variable domain SQTIHQWPATLVQPVGSPLSLECTVEGTSNPNLYWYRQAAGRGLQLLFYSVGIGQISSEVPQNLSASRPQDRQFILSSKKLLLSDSGFYLCAWLITGWTNEKLFFGSGTQLSVL.

This clone was seen a single time. The chain joins TRBV6-1 to TRBJ2-7; D uncertain. CDR1 is MNHNS, CDR2 SASEGT, per germline. Deletions cut 2 bases from V and 1 base from J, with 12 bases between. The CDR3 has 15 amino acids. The CDR3 coding sequence is TGTGCCAGCAGTGAACTAACGAGTTCGTCCTACGAGCAGTACTTC. It yields the protein CASSELTSSSYEQYF.

The chain recombines TRBV5-1 with TRBJ1-1; D is ambiguous. The CDR3 length is 15 residues. Germline CDR1 reads SGHRS; CDR2 reads YFSETQ. Trimming took 0 bases from V and 5 from J, leaving 14 bases between them. CDR3 amino acids: CASSLGTAQVTEAFF. The CDR3 bases are TGCGCCAGCAGCTTGGGAACAGCCCAGGTTACTGAAGCTTTCTTT.

This rearrangement joins TRBV4-1 to TRBJ1-5, with a tentative D call TRBD1 (6 bases). The CDR3 consists of 17 residues. The V and J ends lost 0 bases and 6 bases respectively, with 18 bases between them. Germline V gene lookup returns CDR1 MGHRA and CDR2 YSYEKL. The DNA of the CDR3 is TGCGCCAGCAGCCAAGATAGGGACCACAGGGAAGGTCAGCCCCAGCATTTT. It yields the protein CASSQDRDHREGQPQHF.

This rearrangement joins TRBV2 to TRBJ2-5; D may be TRBD2 (6 bases). V was pared by 3 bases and J by 0 bases, with 11 bases between. Germline CDR1 reads SNHLY; CDR2 reads FYNNEI. The CDR3 spans 15 residues. The CDR3 coding sequence is TGTGCCAGCAGTGATGGACTACAGTACCAAGAGACCCAGTACTTC. This gives the protein CASSDGLQYQETQYF.

The chain joins TRBV18 to TRBJ1-2, with D maybe TRBD1 (5 bases). V lost 0 bases, J lost 0 bases, and 8 bases lay in between. Germline lookup yields CDR1 KGHSH and CDR2 LQKENI. The CDR3 has 15 residues. The CDR3 loop reads CASSPPKGTNYGYTF. For the CDR3, the DNA is TGTGCCAGCTCACCACCTAAGGGGACTAACTATGGCTACACCTTC.

This chain connects TRBV9 to TRBJ2-2, with TRBD2 identical over 8 bases. Germline lookup yields CDR1 SGDLS and CDR2 YYNGEE. The trim removed 4 bases at V and 1 base at J, leaving 21 bases unmatched. CDR3 size: 21 residues. CDR3 amino acids: CASSPAGGGPSYPMNTGELFF. The DNA of the CDR3 is TGTGCCAGCAGCCCCGCGGGGGGCGGGCCTAGCTATCCAATGAACACCGGGGAGCTGTTTTTT.

This rearrangement joins TRBV7-2 to TRBJ2-4; TRBD1 is a possible D gene (5 bases). CDR3 length: 16 amino acids. Germline V CDR1 and CDR2: SGHTA, FQGNSA. The ends were cut back, 2 bases at V and 3 bases at J, with 14 bases in the middle. The CDR3 sequence is CASSLQGLYGKNIQYF. In DNA, the CDR3 is TGTGCCAGCAGCTTACAGGGTCTTTACGGCAAAAACATTCAGTACTTC.

The gene calls are TRBV5-1 and TRBJ2-5; D is unresolved. This CDR3 is built from 17 residues. The V and J ends lost 1 base and 2 bases respectively, with 18 bases between them. CDR1 and CDR2 from the germline V gene are SGHRS and YFSETQ. The CDR3 bases are TGCGCCAGCAGCTTGAATTCGTGGAGTACACAACAAGAGACCCAGTACTTC. Its translation is CASSLNSWSTQQETQYF. Supplemented by reference TRBV5-1 and TRBJ2-5, the full variable domain reads KAGVTQTPRYLIKTRGQQVTLSCSPISGHRSVSWYQQTPGQGLQFLFEYFSETQRNKGNFPGRFSGRQFSNSRSEMNVSTLELGDSALYLCASSLNSWSTQQETQYFGPGTRLLVL.

J is TRBJ1-3 and V is TRBV7-8; D possibly corresponds to TRBD1 (5 bases). CDR3 length: 15 residues. Germline V gene lookup returns CDR1 SGHVS and CDR2 FQNEAQ. V was clipped by 3 bases and J by 1 base, with 10 bases between them. DNA for the CDR3: TGTGCCAGCAGCTTTCGGGGGGGTTCTGGAAACACCATATATTTT. It is translated as CASSFRGGSGNTIYF.

This rearrangement joins TRBV7-6 to TRBJ2-1; 10 nucleotides match TRBD1. Germline V lookup: CDR1 SGHVS, CDR2 FNYEAQ. The CDR3 extends over 17 amino acids. V was clipped by 5 bases and J by 4 bases; unmatched bases: 11. The CDR3 DNA sequence: TGTGCCAGCAGCCTCCCCCTAACGGGACAGGGGTACAATGAGCAGTTCTTC. Its translation: CASSLPLTGQGYNEQFF.

J is TRBJ1-6 and V is TRBV12-5; D not certain. Germline loops: CDR1 LGHNT, CDR2 FRNRAP. V gave up 5 bases and J gave up 0 bases, with 17 bases separating them. The CDR3 loop spans 18 amino acids. The CDR3 coding sequence is TGTGCTAGTGGTACTAGGACCGGCCAGAGCTCCTATAATTCACCCCTCCACTTT. Translated: CASGTRTGQSSYNSPLHF. Combining the CDR3 with reference TRBV12-5 and TRBJ1-6 gives the whole variable domain DARVTQTPRHKVTEMGQEVTMRCQPILGHNTVFWYRQTMMQGLELLAYFRNRAPLDDSGMPKDRFSAEMPDATLATLKIQPSEPRDSAVYFCASGTRTGQSSYNSPLHFGNGTRLTVT.

The chain carries TRBV23-1 and TRBJ2-7, with 11 positions matching TRBD1. TRBV23-1 is an open reading frame, and its role is uncertain. The ends lost 3 bases at V and 2 bases at J; junction bases unmatched: 9. The CDR3 is made up of 17 amino acids. This CDR3 is CASSHLPLDRGPYEQYF. CDR3 DNA sequence: TGCGCCAGCAGTCATTTACCACTGGACAGGGGGCCCTACGAGCAGTACTTC.

CDR3 sequence reads: CASSLAPRDTGELFF. The DNA for the CDR3 is TGCGCCAGCAGCTTAGCCCCTCGGGACACCGGGGAGCTGTTTTTT. The chain links TRBV5-1 to TRBJ2-2, with no clear D. Trimming left V 2 bases short and J 3 bases short, with 11 bases between. This CDR3 has 15 residues. Germline CDR1 and CDR2: SGHRS and YFSETQ.